The present T cell receptor beta chain was sequenced within a study of control samples from healthy donors and cancer patients (dated by TCRdb to 2018 to 2021). Library method: the immunoSEQ multiplex PCR assay. In its TCRdb copy, this immuneACCESS table keeps in-frame sequences only and misses some clones. Where compared with another copy, unresolved V genes explain less than half of these, and the others have no known cause. The table of this sample itemizes fewer than 200,000 clones. The ten largest clones capture approximately 2.2% of the sample. In the germline V gene, CDR1 corresponds to SGHRS and CDR2 to YFSETQ. Trimming takes 0 bases from V and 3 bases from J, and the germline ends sit 5 bases apart. The CDR3 holds 13 amino acids from the cysteine to the phenylalanine. Only the CDR3 portion is preserved as DNA: 39 bases, with reading frame beginning at the first base. Of note for this clone: The antigen it recognizes is unknown.

Sequencing used blood. The source is a woman aged 25-40 years in good health. The V gene is TRBV5-1 and the J gene is TRBJ2-3; the D gene assignment is ambiguous. The DNA reads TGCGCCAGCAGCTTGGGGCCTACAGATACGCAGTATTTT. It encodes CASSLGPTDTQYF.